This is a list of T cell receptor beta chains from one sample in a study of technical replicates of blood from several donors. The data were produced by immunoSEQ multiplex PCR, yet TCRdb's version contains in-frame clones alone and is incomplete. The profile shows over 55,000 clones, around 96% of them singletons. The sample was PBMCs. These receptors came from a human donor in good health. Some clones in this sample may be carry-over from other donors' samples. Both conserved end residues are trimmed from each CDR3.

ASRPTGAGGQPQH	TRBV6-5	TRBJ1-5
ASSLGASGASYNEQF	TRBV7-6	TRBJ2-1
ASTRGTHSYEQY	TRBV2	TRBJ2-7
ASSFSWTENTGELF	TRBV5-1	TRBJ2-2
ASSRTGFSADTQY	TRBV5-6	TRBJ2-3
ASSFIRGGLAKNIQY	TRBV5-1	TRBJ2-4
ASSDPPGQGASGANVLT	TRBV9	TRBJ2-6
AWSPAGVNQPQH	TRBV30	TRBJ1-5
ASSPVGGNTDTQY	TRBV4-1	TRBJ2-3
ASSPRRAGDTQY	TRBV5-4	TRBJ2-3
ASSVGGDGYEQY	TRBV9	TRBJ2-7
ASSLGQGAF	TRBV5-6	TRBJ1-1
ASSYSSRTGNTIY	TRBV6-5	TRBJ1-3
ASSLVLNSEAF	TRBV11-2	TRBJ1-1
ASSLFYPIEQY	TRBV5-8	TRBJ2-7
ASSTGTNTDTQY	TRBV7-3	TRBJ2-3
ASSYGQNTEAF	TRBV5-1	TRBJ1-1
ASSLVWSTRQETQY	TRBV5-6	TRBJ2-5
ASSLGAGNNQPQH	TRBV7-9	TRBJ1-5